Shown below are 27 T cell receptor beta chains from a single sample sequenced in a study of T cell changes during pregnancy in multiple sclerosis (dated by TCRdb to the late 2010s). The library was built by means of the immunoSEQ multiplex PCR assay. TCRdb carries this immuneACCESS record with in-frame sequences only. Its versions omit some clonotypes, under half of them owing to an unresolved V gene in the studies checked, with the rest unexplained. This sample has around 100,000 clones in its table, and about 94% of those were observed once. In total, the top ten clones hold approximately 0.88% of the sample. Sequenced here: peripheral blood, sampled before pregnancy. The receptors here all came from a female donor with multiple sclerosis, enrolled in a pregnancy study.

V gene TRBV6-1 combines with J gene TRBJ1-1, with 7 positions matching TRBD1. Trimming at V came to 4 bases and at J to 1 base, leaving 3 bases not matched to a gene. This CDR3 spans 14 amino acids. The V gene's germline CDR1 is MNHNS and CDR2 SASEGT. The CDR3 coding sequence is TGTGCCAGCAGTGGGGGACAGCCGAACACTGAAGCTTTCTTT. Its translation: CASSGGQPNTEAFF.

V and J are TRBV7-3 and TRBJ1-1, with a tentative D call TRBD1 (6 bases). The CDR3 totals 15 residues. Germline values: CDR1 SGHTA, CDR2 FQGTGA. The V end was cut by 5 bases, the J end by 3 bases, with 16 bases between. Written as DNA, the CDR3 is TGTGCCAGCAGCCTGGCGGGGGGCTGGGACACTGAAGCTTTCTTT. This codes for CASSLAGGWDTEAFF.

The genes are TRBV4-3 and TRBJ2-7, with D tentatively TRBD2 (7 bases). CDR1 and CDR2 from the germline V gene are LGHNA and YSLEER. The CDR3 contains 15 residues. Trimming took off 1 base at V and 1 base at J, with 11 bases between the two ends. The CDR3 loop is CASSQVGGLSYEQYF. The CDR3 coding sequence is TGCGCCAGCAGCCAAGTGGGGGGGCTATCCTACGAGCAGTACTTC.

This clone was recorded once. The chain carries TRBV6-5 and TRBJ1-2; 8 bases fit TRBD1. The V and J ends lost 0 bases and 8 bases, in that order; junction bases with no gene match: 5. CDR3 length: 14 amino acids. Germline-derived CDR1 and CDR2 are MNHEY and SVGAGI. The CDR3 DNA follows: TGTGCCAGCAGTTACTCGTCCAGGGGGCAGGGCTACACCTTC. Translated, it gives CASSYSSRGQGYTF.

The chain couples TRBV19 to TRBJ2-2; maybe TRBD1 (6 bases). The CDR3 runs 14 residues. Per the germline V gene, CDR1 is LNHDA and CDR2 is SQIVND (reference sequence). Trimming took off 4 bases at V and 1 base at J, with 7 bases between the two ends. The CDR3 DNA reads TGTGCCAGTAGTAAGGGGGAGAACACCGGGGAGCTGTTTTTT. It codes for CASSKGENTGELFF. Complete variable domain (other parts from reference TRBV19 and TRBJ2-2): DGGITQSPKYLFRKEGQNVTLSCEQNLNHDAMYWYRQDPGQGLRLIYYSQIVNDFQKGDIAEGYSVSREKKESFPLTVTSAQKNPTAFYLCASSKGENTGELFFGEGSRLTVL.

This chain connects TRBV4-1 to TRBJ2-5; 7 positions match TRBD2. V shed 0 bases, J shed 1 base, and the junction held 8 bases outside the gene matches. Germline V CDR1 and CDR2: MGHRA, YSYEKL. The CDR3 length is 17 residues. CDR3 in amino acids: CASSQELRLAVQETQYF. CDR3 sequence (DNA): TGCGCCAGCAGCCAAGAGCTCCGACTAGCAGTCCAAGAGACCCAGTACTTC.

This chain links TRBV4-3 with TRBJ2-1, with a possible D match to TRBD1 (5 bases). Germline V gene sequence: CDR1 LGHNA, CDR2 YSLEER. The CDR3 spans 18 residues. The germline V and J ends were trimmed by 0 bases and 0 bases, with 15 bases remaining between them. The chain's CDR3 is CASSQDRPGQSSYNEQFF. The CDR3 nucleotides are TGCGCCAGCAGCCAAGATCGGCCAGGGCAGAGCTCCTACAATGAGCAGTTCTTC.

The V call is TRBV28, the J call TRBJ1-4, with 8 bases lining up with TRBD1. The CDR3 length is 15 residues. After removal of 7 bases from V and 7 bases from J, the junction contained 11 bases not matched to a gene. CDR1 is MDHEN, CDR2 SYDVKM, per germline. The CDR3 DNA is TGTGCCAGCACCCCCAGGGGGCGCTTAAGTGAAAAACTGTTTTTT. Amino acids: CASTPRGRLSEKLFF.

The count of this clone is one. This chain links TRBV15 with TRBJ1-1; maybe TRBD1 (6 bases). The CDR3 contains 19 residues. The germline V and J ends were trimmed by 8 bases and 7 bases, with 35 bases remaining between them. Germline V gene lookup returns CDR1 LNHNV and CDR2 YYDKDF (reference sequence). The CDR3 reads CATQEIARATGWGLSEAFF. CDR3 sequence (DNA): TGTGCCACCCAAGAGATCGCGAGGGCGACCGGGTGGGGGCTTAGTGAAGCTTTCTTT.

This chain uses TRBV19 with TRBJ2-1; 9 nucleotides align to TRBD2. The CDR3 sequence is 11 residues long. The germline CDR1 and CDR2 sequences are LNHDA and SQIVND (reference sequence). The V and J ends lost 3 bases and 15 bases, in that order; junction bases with no gene match: 3. CDR3 in DNA: TGTGCCAGTAGTATTAGCGGGGGCTGGTTCTTC. Protein: CASSISGGWFF.

The rearrangement joins TRBV6-6 to TRBJ1-5, with D tentatively TRBD1 (5 bases). The CDR3 consists of 13 residues. The germline V gene has CDR1 MNHNY and CDR2 SVGAGI (reference sequence). V lost 8 bases to trimming and J lost 4 bases, with 12 bases between them. The CDR3, as DNA: TGTGCCAGCGGGGCCGGGCAAAATCAGCCCCAGCATTTT. Its protein is CASGAGQNQPQHF.

The chain links TRBV5-1 to TRBJ2-6, with 13 bases that match TRBD2. Looked up from germline, CDR1 is SGHRS and CDR2 is YFSETQ. V shed 4 bases and J 4 bases; nucleotides not matched to a gene: 8. This CDR3 is 18 amino acids long. In nucleotides, the CDR3 is TGCGCCAGCAGCCTCTGGACTAGCGGGAGTGCGGGGGCCAACGTCCTGACTTTC. This encodes CASSLWTSGSAGANVLTF.

The chain links TRBV11-1 to TRBJ1-1; D is ambiguous. This CDR3 is built from 13 residues. Germline CDR1 reads SGHAT; CDR2 reads FQDESV (reference sequence). Trimming stripped 5 bases from V and 5 bases from J, with 12 bases between. The chain's CDR3 is CASSQRLSTEAFF. The DNA of the CDR3 is TGTGCCAGCAGCCAGAGGTTGTCGACTGAAGCTTTCTTT.

The V gene is TRBV6-6, the J gene TRBJ2-7, with TRBD1 matching over 9 bases. Per the germline V gene, CDR1 is MNHNY and CDR2 is SVGAGI (reference sequence). The CDR3 is made up of 14 amino acids. V lost 7 bases to trimming and J lost 3 bases; unmatched junction nucleotides: 7. The CDR3 nucleotides are TGTGCCAGCAAACCGGGACAGGGACACTACGAGCAGTACTTC. Amino acids: CASKPGQGHYEQYF.

The chain joins TRBV7-3 to TRBJ2-1; 10 bases fit TRBD2. Trimming removed 4 bases from V and 1 base from J; junction bases left unmatched: 4. CDR3 length: 16 residues. Per germline, CDR1 SGHTA and CDR2 FQGTGA. The CDR3 DNA sequence: TGTGCCAGCAGCTCCCGACTAGCGGGTTCCTACAATGAGCAGTTCTTC. Amino acids: CASSSRLAGSYNEQFF.

The chain uses TRBV19 and TRBJ1-1, with 8 nucleotides matching TRBD1. Germline-derived CDR1 and CDR2 are LNHDA and SQIVND (reference sequence). J was trimmed by 0 bases and V by 1 base; bases with no gene match: 1. The CDR3 runs 15 residues. The DNA of the CDR3 is TGTGCCAGTAGTATAGGGGGACAGGTGAACACTGAAGCTTTCTTT. It codes for CASSIGGQVNTEAFF.

The V gene is TRBV9, the J gene TRBJ1-1; 8 bases fit TRBD1. The length of the CDR3 is 14 residues. V shed 3 bases and J 6 bases; nucleotides not matched to a gene: 7. CDR1 and CDR2 (germline): SGDLS, YYNGEE. CDR3 nucleotides: TGTGCCAGCAGCGCCCAGGGGGCGGCGGCTGAAGCTTTCTTT. Its protein is CASSAQGAAAEAFF.

The CDR3 is CASSLSRVGSEQYF. The DNA for the CDR3 is TGTGCCAGCAGTTTATCGAGGGTCGGAAGCGAGCAGTACTTC. The gene calls are TRBV27 and TRBJ2-7, with D possibly TRBD2 on 5 matching bases. V lost 0 bases to trimming and J lost 6 bases, with 12 bases between them. CDR1 MNHEY and CDR2 SMNVEV come from the germline V gene (reference sequence). The CDR3 has 14 residues.

The rearrangement links TRBV25-1 to TRBJ2-1, with 10 positions matching TRBD1. CDR3 length: 15 residues. Germline-derived CDR1 and CDR2 are MGHDK and SYGVNS. V gave up 6 bases and J gave up 0 bases; unmatched junction bases: 2. The CDR3 loop reads CASSRTGGSYNEQFF. The CDR3 DNA follows: TGTGCCAGCAGCCGGACAGGGGGCTCCTACAATGAGCAGTTCTTC.

V gene TRBV2 combines with J gene TRBJ1-3, with D perhaps matching TRBD1 (5 bases). The CDR3 has 15 residues. Trimming stripped 5 bases from V and 0 bases from J, with 11 bases between. Germline V CDR1 and CDR2: SNHLY, FYNNEI. The DNA for the CDR3 is TGTGCCAGCAGTCCTACAGGTCTCTCTGGAAACACCATATATTTT. Amino acids: CASSPTGLSGNTIYF.

V is TRBV14 and J is TRBJ1-3; D remains ambiguous. Germline CDR1 SGHDN, CDR2 FVKESK. This CDR3 is built from 15 residues. Deletions cut 4 bases from V and 1 base from J, with 11 bases between. The DNA for the CDR3 is TGTGCCAGCAGCCTCACGATGACTTCTGGAAACACCATATATTTT. Translated: CASSLTMTSGNTIYF. Filled out from reference TRBV14 and TRBJ1-3, the complete variable domain reads EAGVTQFPSHSVIEKGQTVTLRCDPISGHDNLYWYRRVMGKEIKFLLHFVKESKQDESGMPNNRFLAERTGGTYSTLKVQPAELEDSGVYFCASSLTMTSGNTIYFGEGSWLTVV.

This chain joins TRBV27 and TRBJ1-4, with 8 bases fitting TRBD1. The V gene end was trimmed by 7 bases and the J gene end by 5 bases; junction bases not matched to a gene: 3. CDR3 size: 13 residues. The germline gives CDR1 MNHEY, CDR2 SMNVEV (reference sequence). The CDR3 sequence: CASTGGANEKLFF. The CDR3 coding sequence is TGTGCCAGCACAGGGGGCGCAAATGAAAAACTGTTTTTT. Variable domain in full (rest from reference TRBV27 and TRBJ1-4): EAQVTQNPRYLITVTGKKLTVTCSQNMNHEYMSWYRQDPGLGLRQIYYSMNVEVTDKGDVPEGYKVSRKEKRNFPLILESPSPNQTSLYFCASTGGANEKLFFGSGTQLSVL.

This clone was observed once. The gene calls are TRBV28 and TRBJ2-5; 7 nucleotides match TRBD1. V lost 6 bases to trimming and J lost 5 bases; unmatched junction nucleotides: 9. Germline V gene data show CDR1 as MDHEN and CDR2 as SYDVKM. The CDR3 length is 14 residues. The CDR3 coding sequence is TGTGCCAGCAGGGGGTTGGACAGGTGGGAGACCCAGTACTTC. Protein product: CASRGLDRWETQYF.

The rearrangement joins TRBV7-6 to TRBJ1-1; D gene ambiguous. This CDR3 region has 14 residues. V lost 5 bases, J lost 4 bases, and 14 bases lay in between. Germline CDR1 and CDR2: SGHVS and FNYEAQ. DNA for the CDR3: TGTGCCAGCAGCGCAGACCTCTGGGCCACTGAAGCTTTCTTT. Translation gives CASSADLWATEAFF. The variable domain in full, completed from reference TRBV7-6 and TRBJ1-1, reads GAGVSQSPRYKVTKRGQDVALRCDPISGHVSLYWYRQALGQGPEFLTYFNYEAQQDKSGLPNDRFSAERPEGSISTLTIQRTEQRDSAMYRCASSADLWATEAFFGQGTRLTVV.

The table lists this clone with a count of one. This sequence joins TRBV4-3 and TRBJ2-5; TRBD2 is a possible D gene (6 bases). V lost 0 bases and J 5 bases, leaving 19 bases between the germline ends. The length of the CDR3 is 17 residues. Germline assignment: CDR1 LGHNA and CDR2 YSLEER. CDR3 bases: TGCGCCAGCAGCCAAGAGGGGCTTGGAGGGCCCGGTGAGACCCAGTACTTC. Its protein product is CASSQEGLGGPGETQYF.

Regarding this clone: This sample includes further DNA sequences coding for the same CDR3. The chain combines TRBV9 with TRBJ2-3; D unclear. Deletions cut 0 bases from V and 6 bases from J, with 5 bases between. Per germline, CDR1 SGDLS and CDR2 YYNGEE. The CDR3 runs to 12 residues. CDR3 nucleotides: TGTGCCAGCAGCGTAGGTGAGGATACGCAGTATTTT. It encodes CASSVGEDTQYF.

V is TRBV6-1 and J is TRBJ2-6; maybe TRBD2 (6 bases). This CDR3 is 13 amino acids long. Trimming cost V 11 bases and J 1 base, with 9 bases left between them. The V gene's germline CDR1 is MNHNS and CDR2 SASEGT. The CDR3 DNA is TGTGCCGGGGGGATGTCTGGGGCCAACGTCCTGACTTTC. As protein: CAGGMSGANVLTF.